One sample yielded the 16 T cell receptor beta chains listed below, sequenced in a study of blood T cells in healthy people across ages. Together with a sample-barcoded 5' primer, a J-beta primer mix was included in a second PCR lasting about 7 to 12 cycles. Each CDR3 protein is one row after TCRdb ran MiXCR on the 5' RACE reads. The table shows roughly 1.5 million distinct CDR3 sequences, with under 55% occurring only once. Sequenced: blood. The receptors come from a woman younger than 35 in good health.

The chain uses TRBV6-1 and TRBJ2-5; 7 positions agree with TRBD1. The CDR3 runs 12 residues. Germline CDR1 and CDR2: MNHNS and SASEGT. The ends lost 6 bases at V and 4 bases at J; junction bases unmatched: 2. The CDR3, as DNA: TGTGCCAGCAGACAGGGGCCAGAGACCCAGTACTTC. Residues: CASRQGPETQYF.

This clonotype turned up a few times. The V call is TRBV29-1, the J call TRBJ2-1; perhaps TRBD1 as D (6 bases). Germline values: CDR1 SQVTM, CDR2 ANQGSEA. The CDR3 runs 13 residues. V lost 2 bases to trimming and J lost 4 bases, with 9 bases between them. The CDR3 coding sequence is TGCAGCGTTGAAAGAGACAGGTACAATGAGCAGTTCTTC. It yields the protein CSVERDRYNEQFF.

This clonotype occurred a few times. The rearrangement uses TRBV5-1 and TRBJ2-1, with 8 bases fitting TRBD2. Germline V gives CDR1 SGHRS, CDR2 YFSETQ. The length of the CDR3 is 15 residues. Trimming removed 4 bases from V and 3 bases from J; junction bases left unmatched: 6. CDR3 bases: TGCGCCAGCAGCCCAGCGGGAGAATACTACAATGAGCAGTTCTTC. It translates to CASSPAGEYYNEQFF.

The chain recombines TRBV20-1 with TRBJ1-1; D is unresolved. V shed 3 bases and J shed 1 base, with 9 bases lying between them. Per the germline V gene, CDR1 is DFQATT and CDR2 is SNEGSKA (reference sequence). The CDR3 is made up of 13 amino acids. The CDR3 here is CSASLGANTEAFF. DNA for the CDR3: TGCAGTGCTAGTCTAGGAGCGAACACTGAAGCTTTCTTT.

The V and J genes are TRBV18 and TRBJ2-4; either TRBD1 or TRBD2 may fit D (5 bases each). Trimming stripped 6 bases from V and 13 bases from J, with 16 bases between. The CDR3 sequence is 12 residues long. Germline assignment: CDR1 KGHSH and CDR2 LQKENI. Here the CDR3 reads CASSRMGQRQYF. The CDR3 nucleotides are TGTGCCAGCTCCCGAATGGGGCAGCGGCAGTACTTC.

V usage is TRBV7-2 and J usage is TRBJ1-4; no clear D gene. CDR3 length: 12 amino acids. V was trimmed by 3 bases and J by 8 bases, leaving 7 bases between them. Per the germline V gene, CDR1 is SGHTA and CDR2 is FQGNSA. CDR3 in amino acids: CASSFGREKLFF. CDR3 coding DNA: TGTGCCAGCAGCTTTGGAAGGGAAAAACTGTTTTTT.

The V call is TRBV4-2, the J call TRBJ2-6; D perhaps matches TRBD1 (5 bases). The CDR3 is made up of 18 amino acids. The V gene lost 0 bases and the J gene lost 5 bases, with 17 bases spanning the gap. Germline lookup yields CDR1 LGHNA and CDR2 YNFKEQ. Written as DNA, the CDR3 is TGTGCCAGCAGCCAAGAGGTAGTCTGGGGCCCCTGGGCCAACGTCCTGACTTTC. Its translation is CASSQEVVWGPWANVLTF.

The chain combines TRBV12-3 or TRBV12-4 with TRBJ2-2; D tentatively fits TRBD1 or TRBD2 (6 bases each). This CDR3 is 16 amino acids long. Trimming removed 7 bases from V and 11 bases from J, with 26 bases in between. CDR3 bases: TGTGCCAGCACTGGCTGGCGGATGGGGGGCCCGGGAGAGCTGTTTTTT. This encodes CASTGWRMGGPGELFF.

The gene calls are TRBV12-3 or TRBV12-4 and TRBJ2-3, with 9 bases matching TRBD2. The length of the CDR3 is 16 residues. The junction had 7 bases not matched to a gene; V was cut back by 2 bases and J by 4 bases. As DNA, the CDR3 is TGTGCCAGCAGTTTATTCCGGCTAGCGGGGTCAGATACGCAGTATTTT. It specifies CASSLFRLAGSDTQYF.

This clonotype was picked up a small number of times. The gene calls are TRBV7-8 and TRBJ2-7; D is undetermined. The germline V gene has CDR1 SGHVS and CDR2 FQNEAQ. V lost 5 bases and J 6 bases, leaving 14 bases between the germline ends. This CDR3 comprises 13 residues. CDR3 region: CASSPVWASEQYF. CDR3 DNA: TGTGCCAGCAGCCCGGTATGGGCGTCCGAGCAGTACTTC.

V and J are TRBV11-2 and TRBJ2-7; D possibly corresponds to TRBD2 (5 bases). Trimming took 3 bases from V and 2 from J, leaving 14 bases between them. This CDR3 is 15 amino acids long. Germline loops: CDR1 SGHAT, CDR2 FQNNGV. The CDR3 loop is CASSFLRASTYEQYF. In DNA form, the CDR3 reads TGTGCCAGCAGCTTCTTGCGGGCCAGTACCTACGAGCAGTACTTC. Using reference TRBV11-2 and TRBJ2-7 for the parts outside the CDR3, the full variable domain is EAGVAQSPRYKIIEKRQSVAFWCNPISGHATLYWYQQILGQGPKLLIQFQNNGVVDDSQLPKDRFSAERLKGVDSTLKIQPAKLEDSAVYLCASSFLRASTYEQYFGPGTRLTVT.

The genes are TRBV7-9 and TRBJ2-1; possibly TRBD1 for D (7 bases). V lost 4 bases and J 0 bases, leaving 10 bases between the germline ends. Germline V gives CDR1 SEHNR, CDR2 FQNEAQ (reference sequence). This CDR3 spans 15 amino acids. The CDR3 here is CASSSQGGSYNEQFF. The CDR3 DNA reads TGTGCCAGCAGCTCGCAGGGGGGCTCCTACAATGAGCAGTTCTTC.

As for this clonotype: One junction end does not reproduce the germline sequence, and a read error may be involved. The chain uses TRBV30 and TRBJ2-7, with TRBD1 identical over 7 bases. The CDR3 extends over 11 amino acids. Germline assignment: CDR1 GTSNPN and CDR2 SVGIG (reference sequence). The CDR3, as DNA: TGTGCCCGGAGACAGGGCATCCAGCAGTACTTC. It translates to CARRQGIQQYF.

The V call is TRBV3-1, the J call TRBJ2-2, with D maybe TRBD2 (5 bases). The V gene's germline CDR1 is LGHDT and CDR2 YNNKEL (reference sequence). Trimming stripped 6 bases from V and 8 bases from J, with 16 bases between. This CDR3 has 14 residues. The CDR3 spells CASSRSSGAGELFF. The CDR3 nucleotides read TGTGCCAGCAGTCGATCGAGCGGCGCTGGGGAGCTGTTTTTT.

This clonotype was found a few times. CDR3 amino acids: CASSQDLLDYEQYF. CDR3 bases: TGCGCCAGCAGCCAAGATCTACTAGACTACGAGCAGTACTTC. The rearrangement joins TRBV4-3 to TRBJ2-7, with a weak D call TRBD2 (5 bases). Germline values: CDR1 LGHNA, CDR2 YSLEER. V lost 0 bases, J lost 3 bases, and 9 bases lay in between. This CDR3 contains 14 residues.

V usage is TRBV6-1 and J usage is TRBJ2-7; D gene unclear. CDR3 length equals 14 residues. The V and J ends lost 5 bases and 3 bases respectively, with 14 bases between them. The V gene's germline CDR1 is MNHNS and CDR2 SASEGT. CDR3 sequence: CASSSRRNLYEQYF. CDR3 nucleotides: TGTGCCAGCAGTTCCCGTCGGAATCTCTACGAGCAGTACTTC.